A selection of T cell receptor beta chains follows, all from one sample in a study of cytomegalovirus exposure and HLA in healthy donors. The protocol was immunoSEQ multiplex PCR, while the TCRdb copy is restricted to in-frame clones and leaves out a portion. The sample consists of some 85,000 clones, about four fifths of them appearing once. The sample consisted of PBMCs. The receptor set was obtained from a woman aged 50 to 60 in good health and CMV-seronegative. Each CDR3 is given with its conserved first and last residue. The D gene is left open where the match is weak. Where a row states a size, it is once, few, many or the class of an expanded clone; other rows omit it.

V	J	length	size	D	CDR3	DNA
TRBV27	TRBJ2-7	15	-	TRBD2	CASSPGLAGVYEQYF	TGTGCCAGCAGTCCCGGACTAGCGGGAGTCTACGAGCAGTACTTC
TRBV29-1	TRBJ2-3	14	few	TRBD2	CSVGTSGNSDTQYF	TGCAGCGTCGGGACTAGCGGGAATTCGGATACGCAGTATTTT
TRBV9	TRBJ2-1	14	-	TRBD2	CASSATSGYNEQFF	TGTGCCAGCAGTGCGACTAGCGGTTACAATGAGCAGTTCTTC
TRBV28	TRBJ2-7	16	-	TRBD1	CASSRTLTGSNYEQYF	TGTGCCAGCAGCCGAACCCTGACAGGGTCGAACTACGAGCAGTACTTC
TRBV7-2	TRBJ1-3	15	-	TRBD1	CASSLARGKGNTIYF	TGTGCCAGCAGCTTAGCCAGGGGGAAGGGAAACACCATATATTTT
TRBV5-1	TRBJ2-1	16	-	TRBD2	CASKNGSGSRYNEQFF	TGCGCCAGCAAAAACGGGAGCGGGAGTAGGTACAATGAGCAGTTCTTC
TRBV25-1	TRBJ2-3	14	few	-	CASSDRVGTDTQYF	TGTGCCAGCAGTGACAGGGTTGGCACAGATACGCAGTATTTT
TRBV30	TRBJ2-7	13	-	-	CAWIIADSYEQYF	TGTGCCTGGATAATAGCGGACTCCTACGAGCAGTACTTC
TRBV6-5	TRBJ1-1	15	-	TRBD1	CASSLNRGRGVWAFF	TGTGCCAGCAGTTTAAACAGGGGACGAGGGGTTTGGGCTTTCTTT
TRBV18	TRBJ2-5	16	-	TRBD2	CASSPRTSGAQETQYF	TGTGCCAGCTCACCCCGGACTAGCGGGGCACAAGAGACCCAGTACTTC
TRBV10-1	TRBJ2-7	12	-	-	CASSESTGEQYF	TGCGCCAGCAGTGAGTCGACTGGAGAGCAGTACTTC
TRBV25-1	TRBJ2-5	14	few	TRBD2	CASMASGSNETQYF	TGTGCCAGCATGGCTAGCGGGAGTAATGAGACCCAGTACTTC
TRBV10-2	TRBJ2-2	16	once	TRBD1	CASTLDRGINTGELFF	TGCGCCAGCACACTCGACAGGGGTATTAACACCGGGGAGCTGTTTTTT
TRBV6-1	TRBJ2-3	14	once	-	CASQPGHQKDTQYF	TGTGCCAGCCAACCGGGACACCAGAAAGATACGCAGTATTTT
TRBV4-1	TRBJ1-2	15	-	-	CASSLRGISDYGYTF	TGCGCCAGCAGCCTGCGGGGGATCAGCGACTATGGCTACACCTTC